This T cell receptor beta chain is drawn from a study of T cell repertoires in cytomegalovirus infection. Background on the study: The authors relied on CMV epitopes, both recently identified HLA-C-restricted and well-studied HLA-B-restricted. Public TCR beta signature analysis indicated the presence of both CMV infection and matching HLA type. Study-level points and caveats: HLA-C-restricted CMV-specific TCR beta clonotypes prevailed in the ex vivo response. Summed frequency of shared TCR beta families picked out CMV carriers who also had the relevant HLA.

From the reads, TCRdb called clonotypes with MiXCR, one entry per CDR3 protein. The sample yields roughly 990,000 distinct CDR3 sequences, around 31% seen once. CDR1 is SGHDN, CDR2 FVKESK, per germline. With 7 bases clipped from V and 6 bases from J, the junction kept 8 bases outside the gene matches. This CDR3 is 15 amino acids long. A remark on this clonotype: Its antigen is as yet unknown.

The chain carries TRBV14 and TRBJ1-5; TRBD1 aligns across 11 bases. This material consisted of cultured CD8+ T cells from PBMCs, taken from culture after CMV antigen stimulation. This clonotype originated in a human donor in good health (CMV status not recorded). Some clones in this sample may be carry-over from other donors' samples. The CDR3 nucleotides are TGTGCCAGCAACCAGGGGACAGGGGGTGCTCAGCCCCAGCATTTT. Encoded protein: CASNQGTGGAQPQHF.